A selection of T cell receptor beta chains follows, all from one sample in a study of early T cells in non-severe SARS-CoV-2 infection. TCRdb re-derived calls from the 5' RACE reads in MiXCR, one entry per CDR3 protein. The table shows 70,000 or so distinct CDR3 sequences, with about an eighth occurring only once. Sequenced sample: whole blood. These TCRs come from an adult who was a healthcare worker with PCR-confirmed SARS-CoV-2 infection or an uninfected control (not recorded which). CDR3s include the opening cysteine and the closing phenylalanine or tryptophan. A D gene is named only where the DNA matches it firmly. Clone sizes are given selectively: once, few, many, or a class where the clone is expanded.

D	V	size	J	DNA	CDR3
TRBD2	TRBV28	many	TRBJ2-7	TGTGCCAGCAGTTTCCCCGGGACTAGCGGGTCCTACGAGCAGTACTTC	CASSFPGTSGSYEQYF
.	TRBV6-2/TRBV6-3	.	TRBJ1-2	TGTGCCAGCAGTGCGACAGGACGTGGCTACACCTTC	CASSATGRGYTF
.	TRBV7-9	many	TRBJ2-3	TGTGCCAGCAGCTGGTTACGAGGCACAGATACGCAGTATTTT	CASSWLRGTDTQYF
.	TRBV11-2	many	TRBJ2-7	TGTGCCAGCAGCTTAGCTGGGCAGGGCTACGAGCAGTACTTC	CASSLAGQGYEQYF
.	TRBV29-1	many	TRBJ2-5	TGCAGCGTTGGGAGCGGCGGGGAGCAAGAGACCCAGTACTTC	CSVGSGGEQETQYF
.	TRBV30	many	TRBJ2-2	TGTGCCTGGAGTACGGGCCTTGGGGAGCTGTTTTTT	CAWSTGLGELFF
TRBD2	TRBV11-2	many	TRBJ2-7	TGTGCCAGCAGCTTAGGGGCGGGAGCCGAGCAGTACTTC	CASSLGAGAEQYF
.	TRBV7-8	few	TRBJ1-1	TGTGCCAGCAGTTACCCTGGGGGGGCTAGAACTGAAGCTTTCTTT	CASSYPGGARTEAFF
.	TRBV11-2	many	TRBJ2-2	TGTGCCAGCAGCGTGAGAGTTGCCGGGGAGCTGTTTTTT	CASSVRVAGELFF
.	TRBV28	many	TRBJ2-7	TGTGCCAGCAGTCCCCGGGTCGAGCAGTACTTC	CASSPRVEQYF
.	TRBV7-9	many	TRBJ2-1	TGTGCCAGCAGCCCTCCGAGTAATGAGCAGTTCTTC	CASSPPSNEQFF
TRBD2	TRBV6-5	many	TRBJ2-7	TGTGCCAGCAGCATAGCGGCAGGGACTAGCGGTTACGCCTACGAGCAGTACTTC	CASSIAAGTSGYAYEQYF
.	TRBV4-3	few	TRBJ2-7	TGCGCCAGCAGCCAAGGGCTGTCCTACGAGCAGTACTTC	CASSQGLSYEQYF
TRBD1	TRBV2	.	TRBJ2-2	TGTGCCAGCAGGGGACAGGGAGCGAACACCGGGGAGCTGTTTTTT	CASRGQGANTGELFF
TRBD2	TRBV20-1	many	TRBJ2-5	TGCAGTGCTGGTTTGCTAGCGGGGAGTGGGGAGACCCAGTACTTC	CSAGLLAGSGETQYF
TRBD2	TRBV6-5	many	TRBJ2-3	TGTGCCAGCAGTTACTCAGCGGGAGGGAGCACAGATACGCAGTATTTT	CASSYSAGGSTDTQYF
.	TRBV6-1	many	TRBJ1-1	TGTGCCAGCAGTGTTACTGAAGCTTTCTTT	CASSVTEAFF
TRBD1	TRBV9	.	TRBJ2-7	TGTGCCAGCAGCCCCACCGGGACAGGGGTTTACGAGCAGTACTTC	CASSPTGTGVYEQYF
.	TRBV6-6	many	TRBJ1-1	TGTGCCAGCAGTGCACAGCAGGGTGCTGAAGCTTTCTTT	CASSAQQGAEAFF
TRBD1	TRBV4-1	many	TRBJ2-5	TGCGCCAGCAGCCCTAATGAGGGACAGGGGTATAATCAAGAGACCCAGTACTTC	CASSPNEGQGYNQETQYF
.	TRBV28	many	TRBJ1-5	TGTGCCAGCAGGCCCAGGAATCAGCCCCAGCATTTT	CASRPRNQPQHF
.	TRBV7-9	many	TRBJ1-5	TGTGCCAGCAGCCCCCCGGGTAGCAATCAGCCCCAGCATTTT	CASSPPGSNQPQHF
TRBD2	TRBV7-2	.	TRBJ2-4	TGTGCCAGCAGCTTAGCGGGGGGACTAGCGGGAGAAAACATTCAGTACTTC	CASSLAGGLAGENIQYF
.	TRBV24-1	many	TRBJ1-4	TGTGCCACCAGTGATTACCTCAGAAGACCAAATGAAAAACTGTTTTTT	CATSDYLRRPNEKLFF
.	TRBV5-1	many	TRBJ2-2	TGCGCCAGCAGCTTGGACAGGGCCGGGGAGCTGTTTTTT	CASSLDRAGELFF
.	TRBV27	many	TRBJ1-1	TGTGCCAGCAGTTTACTTATAGGGGTTGAGACTGAAGCTTTCTTT	CASSLLIGVETEAFF
.	TRBV6-1	.	TRBJ1-2	TGTGCCAGCAGTGAAGGAAGGGTTGATGGCTACACCTTC	CASSEGRVDGYTF
TRBD2	TRBV6-2/TRBV6-3	many	TRBJ2-3	TGTGCCAGCAGTCCTAGCGGGGCCACAGATACGCAGTATTTT	CASSPSGATDTQYF
.	TRBV29-1	.	TRBJ2-3	TGCAGCGTTGACCGACAGGTGGATACGCAGTATTTT	CSVDRQVDTQYF
.	TRBV28	.	TRBJ1-5	TGTGCCAGCAGTACACCGGGACTTTACAATCAGCCCCAGCATTTT	CASSTPGLYNQPQHF
.	TRBV12-3/TRBV12-4	few	TRBJ2-7	TGTGCCAGCAGTCCCGTGACCGTGCCCCTATACGAGCAGTACTTC	CASSPVTVPLYEQYF
TRBD1	TRBV28	many	TRBJ2-7	TGTGCCAGCAGTTCAAGGACAGGGTTCGTCTACGAGCAGTACTTC	CASSSRTGFVYEQYF
TRBD2	TRBV30	many	TRBJ2-5	TGTGCCTGGAGCCGGCCGGACCGGGGGGGTTCCGAGACCCAGTACTTC	CAWSRPDRGGSETQYF
.	TRBV7-2	many	TRBJ2-1	TGTGCCAGCAGCGCACGGGGTTACGATGAGCAGTTCTTC	CASSARGYDEQFF
.	TRBV29-1	.	TRBJ1-1	TGCAGCGTGCATTTCGGGGGGCGGACTGAAGCTTTCTTT	CSVHFGGRTEAFF
.	TRBV10-3	few	TRBJ2-5	TGTGCCATCAATTCAGGACTCGAAGAGACCCAGTACTTC	CAINSGLEETQYF
.	TRBV5-1	many	TRBJ1-1	TGCGCCAGCAGCCTCTGGGGTGACGCTAGCACTGAAGCTTTCTTT	CASSLWGDASTEAFF
.	TRBV12-3/TRBV12-4	many	TRBJ1-1	TGTGCCAGCAGCTCTTCCTCAAGGAACACTGAAGCTTTCTTT	CASSSSSRNTEAFF
TRBD2	TRBV7-2	.	TRBJ2-3	TGTGCCAGCAGCCAGACTAGCGATCGCACAGATACGCAGTATTTT	CASSQTSDRTDTQYF
.	TRBV21-1	.	TRBJ2-1	TGTGCCAGCAGCAAAGGGACAGTCTACAATGAGCAGTTCTTC	CASSKGTVYNEQFF
TRBD2	TRBV27	many	TRBJ2-3	TGTGCCAGCAGTCCCCCGACTAGCGGGAGTTATTCTTCAGATACGCAGTATTTT	CASSPPTSGSYSSDTQYF
.	TRBV6-4	many	TRBJ2-3	TGTGCCAGCAGTGACTCAGCCGGGGCGGCGGCAGATACGCAGTATTTT	CASSDSAGAAADTQYF
TRBD1	TRBV20-1	many	TRBJ2-1	TGCAGTGCTAGAGGACTTAACACCGGGACAGGGACGGTGTTTTCCTACAATGAGCAGTTCTTC	CSARGLNTGTGTVFSYNEQFF
TRBD1	TRBV20-1	few	TRBJ1-6	TGCAGTGCCTGGTTTGGACAGGGGTCACCCCTCCACTTT	CSAWFGQGSPLHF
.	TRBV11-2	many	TRBJ1-1	TGTGCCAGCAGACCTATTCCAGGGGATAGGGGCACTGAAGCTTTCTTT	CASRPIPGDRGTEAFF
TRBD1	TRBV18	many	TRBJ1-1	TGTGCCAGCTCCCAAGGGACAGGTGCGTTTGACACTGAAGCTTTCTTT	CASSQGTGAFDTEAFF
.	TRBV29-1	few	TRBJ1-2	TGCAGCGTTGAAGACTGGGGTGGCTACACCTTC	CSVEDWGGYTF
TRBD1	TRBV7-6	many	TRBJ1-1	TGTGCCAGCAGCGTGGGACAGGGACCCACTGAAGCTTTCTTT	CASSVGQGPTEAFF
TRBD2	TRBV11-2	.	TRBJ2-7	TGTGCCAGCAGCCAGCGGGACCCCCACCGGTACTTC	CASSQRDPHRYF
TRBD2	TRBV27	many	TRBJ2-1	TGTGCCAGCAGTCCTGCCCTTAGCGGGAGCTCCTACAATGAGCAGTTCTTC	CASSPALSGSSYNEQFF
.	TRBV6-6	many	TRBJ1-3	TGTGCCAGCAGGGTAAACTCTGGAAACACCATATATTTT	CASRVNSGNTIYF
TRBD2	TRBV12-3/TRBV12-4	many	TRBJ2-7	TGTGCCAGCAGTTTAAGGCTAGCGGGTCCCGAGCAGTACTTC	CASSLRLAGPEQYF
.	TRBV12-3/TRBV12-4	many	TRBJ1-2	TGTGCCAGCAGTTTTTTCGTTGGCGAGGGCTACACCTTC	CASSFFVGEGYTF
TRBD2	TRBV10-3	many	TRBJ2-1	TGTGCCATCAGTCTAGCGGGAGGTCAAAATGAGCAGTTCTTC	CAISLAGGQNEQFF